These 23 T cell receptor beta chains were sequenced from one sample in a study of shared clonotypes between healthy human individuals. Naive CD8 isolation took CD45RO-negative cells positively selected for CCR7 and excluded terminally differentiated effector memory CD45RA+ cells. Assay used: immunoSEQ multiplex PCR; TCRdb lists only in-frame clones, some missing. The sample has over 2 million clones, approximately 94% seen once. Sequencing input: naive CD8+ T cells sorted from blood. These receptors were taken from a man between 18 and 35 years old in good health.

This chain links TRBV13 with TRBJ2-1, with 9 nucleotides matching TRBD2. The CDR3 extends over 19 amino acids. The V gene end was trimmed by 2 bases and the J gene end by 5 bases; junction bases not matched to a gene: 16. Germline CDR1 and CDR2: PRHDT and FYEKMQ (reference sequence). The CDR3 loop is CASSLFLTSGPGGDNEQFF. CDR3 nucleotides: TGTGCCAGCAGCTTATTTCTGACTAGCGGTCCCGGAGGGGACAATGAGCAGTTCTTC.

The rearrangement links TRBV27 to TRBJ2-3; D possibly corresponds to TRBD1 (5 bases). Germline CDR1 reads MNHEY; CDR2 reads SMNVEV (reference sequence). The CDR3 runs to 16 residues. The V end lost 6 bases, the J end lost 1 base, and 17 bases lay between the germline ends. Written as DNA, the CDR3 is TGTGCCAGCAGCCTAACCCAGGGAAGCGGCACAGATACGCAGTATTTT. This sequence encodes CASSLTQGSGTDTQYF.

The V call is TRBV27, the J call TRBJ2-7, with no clear D. The V and J ends lost 3 bases and 5 bases respectively, with 11 bases between them. In germline, CDR1 is MNHEY, CDR2 SMNVEV (reference sequence). The CDR3 covers 13 residues. Here the CDR3 reads CASSFSIVDEQYF. The CDR3 region has the DNA TGTGCCAGCAGTTTTTCGATAGTCGACGAGCAGTACTTC.

This chain links TRBV27 with TRBJ2-7, with a weak D call TRBD2 (6 bases). The V gene lost 3 bases and the J gene lost 5 bases, with 17 bases spanning the gap. Germline V CDR1 and CDR2: MNHEY, SMNVEV (reference sequence). The CDR3 has 15 residues. The CDR3 sequence: CASSFHRTGAHEQYF. CDR3 nucleotides: TGTGCCAGCAGTTTCCACCGAACGGGAGCGCACGAGCAGTACTTC.

The rearrangement links TRBV5-1 to TRBJ1-1; no clear D. This CDR3 has 13 amino acids. V was trimmed by 1 base and J by 4 bases, leaving 8 bases between them. Per the germline V gene, CDR1 is SGHRS and CDR2 is YFSETQ. CDR3 DNA: TGCGCCAGCAGCTTGTCAGCTATCACTGAAGCTTTCTTT. Its translation: CASSLSAITEAFF.

J is TRBJ1-1 and V is TRBV5-1; 11 positions match TRBD1. CDR1 and CDR2 (germline): SGHRS, YFSETQ. Germline trimming cut 4 bases from V and 4 bases from J; bases unmatched to any gene: 18. The CDR3 runs 19 residues. The chain's CDR3 is CASSPPNAGQGVFSTEAFF. The CDR3 DNA sequence: TGCGCCAGCAGCCCACCTAACGCGGGACAGGGGGTGTTTAGCACTGAAGCTTTCTTT.

The chain employs TRBV5-8 and TRBJ2-5, with TRBD2 matching 7 bases. The CDR3 runs to 15 residues. V shed 3 bases, J shed 2 bases, and the junction held 7 bases outside the gene matches. CDR1 and CDR2 (germline): SGHTS, YDEGEE. This chain's CDR3 is CASSSGQGGQETQYF. The CDR3 DNA sequence: TGTGCCAGCAGCTCGGGCCAGGGAGGGCAAGAGACCCAGTACTTC.

A remark on this clone: Other DNA sequences in the same sample also yield this CDR3. V and J are TRBV9 and TRBJ1-5; the D gene is possibly TRBD1 (6 bases). Deletions cut 3 bases from V and 0 bases from J, with 10 bases between. The CDR3 covers 15 residues. Germline CDR1 reads SGDLS; CDR2 reads YYNGEE. CDR3 region: CASSETGGSNQPQHF. CDR3 nucleotide sequence: TGTGCCAGCAGCGAGACAGGAGGTAGCAATCAGCCCCAGCATTTT.

The chain employs TRBV4-3 and TRBJ2-1; TRBD2 matches at 8 bases. The germline V gene encodes CDR1 LGHNA and CDR2 YSLEER. The CDR3 consists of 16 residues. V was clipped by 4 bases and J by 0 bases; unmatched bases: 5. The CDR3 reads CASSPQTSGSYNEQFF. CDR3 nucleotide sequence: TGCGCCAGCAGCCCTCAAACTAGCGGCTCCTACAATGAGCAGTTCTTC.

The chain recombines TRBV5-1 with TRBJ2-7, with D unclear. Trimming pared 0 bases from V and 6 bases from J, leaving 16 bases between. The CDR3 is 15 amino acids. Germline V gene sequence: CDR1 SGHRS, CDR2 YFSETQ. The CDR3: CASSLAGGSRGEQYF. In nucleotides, the CDR3 is TGCGCCAGCAGCTTGGCCGGTGGCAGCCGCGGCGAGCAGTACTTC.

V is TRBV5-1 and J is TRBJ1-1, with TRBD1 identical over 9 bases. V gave up 4 bases and J gave up 0 bases; unmatched junction bases: 7. There are 16 residues in the CDR3. Germline V gene sequence: CDR1 SGHRS, CDR2 YFSETQ. The CDR3, as DNA: TGCGCCAGCAGCCCGGGACAGGGAGCGGTGAACACTGAAGCTTTCTTT. Its translation: CASSPGQGAVNTEAFF.

The chain couples TRBV16 to TRBJ1-2; a possible D gene is TRBD1 (6 bases). The germline V and J ends were trimmed by 0 bases and 5 bases, with 10 bases remaining between them. CDR3 size: 14 residues. Looked up from germline, CDR1 is KGHSY and CDR2 is FQNENV. CDR3 coding DNA: TGTGCCAGCAGCCAATCATTACAGGGATATGGCTACACCTTC. This translates into CASSQSLQGYGYTF. Together with reference TRBV16 and TRBJ1-2, the CDR3 gives the full variable domain: GEEVAQTPKHLVRGEGQKAKLYCAPIKGHSYVFWYQQVLKNEFKFLISFQNENVFDETGMPKERFSAKCLPNSPCSLEIQATKLEDSAVYFCASSQSLQGYGYTFGSGTRLTVV.

The chain links TRBV14 to TRBJ2-7; D not certain. The length of the CDR3 is 15 residues. Trimming removed 0 bases at V and 0 bases at J, with 9 bases between. The germline gives CDR1 SGHDN, CDR2 FVKESK. CDR3 residues: CASSQENGFSYEQYF. CDR3 nucleotides: TGTGCCAGCAGCCAAGAGAACGGTTTCTCCTACGAGCAGTACTTC.

V and J are TRBV19 and TRBJ2-7, with 7 positions matching TRBD1. The length of the CDR3 is 14 residues. Trimming took 5 bases from V and 3 from J; bases not matched to a gene: 7. The germline V gene encodes CDR1 LNHDA and CDR2 SQIVND (reference sequence). The CDR3 protein is CASSARGTVYEQYF. The CDR3 bases are TGTGCCAGTAGTGCCAGGGGGACAGTCTACGAGCAGTACTTC.

The rearrangement uses TRBV5-5 and TRBJ2-3; no definite D call. Germline values: CDR1 SGHKS, CDR2 YYEKEE (reference sequence). V was cut by 4 bases and J by 0 bases, with 3 bases left in between. The CDR3 is 12 amino acids. CDR3 protein: CASSLSTDTQYF. The CDR3 bases are TGTGCCAGCAGCCTCAGCACAGATACGCAGTATTTT. The variable domain in full, completed from reference TRBV5-5 and TRBJ2-3, reads DAGVTQSPTHLIKTRGQQVTLRCSPISGHKSVSWYQQVLGQGPQFIFQYYEKEERGRGNFPDRFSARQFPNYSSELNVNALLLGDSALYLCASSLSTDTQYFGPGTRLTVL.

This rearrangement joins TRBV7-9 to TRBJ1-1, with 10 bases that match TRBD1. CDR3 length: 16 amino acids. Germline-derived CDR1 and CDR2 are SEHNR and FQNEAQ (reference sequence). Unmatched junction bases numbered 9, after V lost 7 bases and J lost 1 base. The CDR3 sequence is CASTLGQGLPNTEAFF. The DNA of the CDR3 is TGTGCCAGCACTTTGGGACAGGGGCTACCGAACACTGAAGCTTTCTTT. Full variable domain (outside the CDR3, taken from reference TRBV7-9 and TRBJ1-1): DTGVSQNPRHKITKRGQNVTFRCDPISEHNRLYWYRQTLGQGPEFLTYFQNEAQLEKSRLLSDRFSAERPKGSFSTLEIQRTEQGDSAMYLCASTLGQGLPNTEAFFGQGTRLTVV.

This chain links TRBV7-9 with TRBJ2-5, with D unresolved. Germline CDR1 reads SEHNR; CDR2 reads FQNEAQ (reference sequence). V was shortened by 4 bases and J by 1 base, with 10 bases between the two germline ends. This CDR3 is built from 14 residues. CDR3 sequence (DNA): TGTGCCAGCAGCTCGGACGAAAGCCAAGAGACCCAGTACTTC. The encoded protein is CASSSDESQETQYF.

The CDR3 DNA is TGCGCCAGCAGCCAAGTTGGACTAACAGGTATCGGGTGGCCTGAAGCTTTCTTT. This translates into CASSQVGLTGIGWPEAFF. The chain is built from TRBV4-1 and TRBJ1-1; TRBD1 might be the D (5 bases). This CDR3 spans 18 amino acids. The V gene lost 1 base and the J gene lost 6 bases, with 24 bases spanning the gap. CDR1 is MGHRA and CDR2 is YSYEKL in the germline V gene.

V is TRBV4-3 and J is TRBJ2-1; 7 nucleotides align to TRBD2. V was clipped by 0 bases and J by 1 base; unmatched bases: 9. Germline values: CDR1 LGHNA, CDR2 YSLEER. This CDR3 contains 18 residues. The DNA of the CDR3 is TGCGCCAGCAGCCAAGAGCGGCCCAGCGGGGAATCCTACAATGAGCAGTTCTTC. Protein: CASSQERPSGESYNEQFF.

V gene TRBV9 combines with J gene TRBJ2-1; 14 nucleotides match TRBD2. After removal of 4 bases from V and 2 bases from J, the junction contained 5 bases not matched to a gene. Germline V gene data show CDR1 as SGDLS and CDR2 as YYNGEE. The CDR3 runs 17 residues. The chain's CDR3 is CASSSRLAGGAYNEQFF. The CDR3 DNA sequence: TGTGCCAGCAGCTCCCGACTAGCGGGAGGGGCCTACAATGAGCAGTTCTTC.

This rearrangement joins TRBV30 to TRBJ2-7; TRBD1 aligns across 8 bases. With 1 base clipped from V and 5 bases from J, the junction kept 7 bases outside the gene matches. The CDR3 length is 14 residues. Germline CDR1 and CDR2: GTSNPN and SVGIG (reference sequence). In DNA, the CDR3 is TGTGCCTGGAGTGCCGGGACAGGCTACGACGAGCAGTACTTC. Translation: CAWSAGTGYDEQYF.

The genes are TRBV13 and TRBJ2-3; 11 positions match TRBD2. CDR1 and CDR2 (germline): PRHDT, FYEKMQ (reference sequence). This CDR3 has 16 residues. The trim removed 4 bases at V and 0 bases at J, leaving 3 bases unmatched. The CDR3 nucleotides read TGTGCCAGCAGCTCCCCTAGCGGGGGGAGCACAGATACGCAGTATTTT. The encoded protein is CASSSPSGGSTDTQYF.

The chain employs TRBV7-9 and TRBJ2-7; 10 bases map to TRBD2. J gave up 3 bases and V 2 bases, and 4 bases lay outside the gene matches. CDR3 length: 15 residues. Germline V gives CDR1 SEHNR, CDR2 FQNEAQ (reference sequence). The DNA of the CDR3 is TGTGCCAGCAGCTTAACTAGCGGGATAAACTACGAGCAGTACTTC. Translating gives CASSLTSGINYEQYF.